These T cell receptor beta chains were read from a single sample in a study of T-cell reconstitution after alpha-beta-depleted transplantation in children. One entry per CDR3 protein results from TCRdb running MiXCR on the PCR reads. The sample lists some 290,000 distinct CDR3 sequences; more than 20% were seen once. Sequences were derived from PBMCs, mostly from graft donor cells, sampled 180 days after TCRalphabeta/CD19-depleted stem cell transplant. The receptors were sampled from a male patient younger than 18 who had a stem cell transplant for acute lymphoblastic leukemia, so the T cells may come from the graft donor. The CDR3 runs from the conserved cysteine through the conserved F or W. D genes are given only for firm matches. Clone size is shown for a subset of rows, as once, few, many or a class of expanded clone.

clone_size | d_call | j_call | v_call | cdr3_nt | cdr3_aa
few | TRBD1 | TRBJ1-1 | TRBV7-9 | TGTGCCAGCAGCTTGTACAGGGGGCCTGAAGCTTTCTTT | CASSLYRGPEAFF
. | . | TRBJ1-2 | TRBV20-1 | TGCAGTGCTAGAGATTTCCCAGGGGATGGCTACACCTTC | CSARDFPGDGYTF
few | TRBD1 | TRBJ1-2 | TRBV5-1 | TGCGCCAGCAGCTTGGAGGGGGCAACGTTATATGGCTACACCTTC | CASSLEGATLYGYTF
. | . | TRBJ1-2 | TRBV5-5 | TGTGCCAGCAGCCGTACTGACAGTAACTATGGCTACACCTTC | CASSRTDSNYGYTF
few | . | TRBJ2-1 | TRBV18 | TGTGCCAGCTCACCTGAGGGATACAATGAGCAGTTCTTC | CASSPEGYNEQFF
. | TRBD2 | TRBJ2-7 | TRBV6-5 | TGTGCCAGCAGTTACCACGGACTAGCGGGAGATCTAAGGCAGTACTTC | CASSYHGLAGDLRQYF
. | . | TRBJ2-7 | TRBV24-1 | TGTGCCACCAGTGATTCCCAGGGCTACGAGCAGTACTTC | CATSDSQGYEQYF
. | TRBD1 | TRBJ2-7 | TRBV7-3 | TGTGCCAGCAGCTTATTATCCGGGACAGGGCTCGACGAGCAGTACTTC | CASSLLSGTGLDEQYF
few | TRBD1 | TRBJ2-1 | TRBV10-3 | TGTGCCATCAGTGAGGTCGGTCGGGACAGGCAGTTCTTC | CAISEVGRDRQFF
. | TRBD2 | TRBJ2-7 | TRBV7-8 | TGTGCCAGCAGCCCCCGACTAGCGGGAGTTCACGAGCAGTACTTC | CASSPRLAGVHEQYF
few | . | TRBJ2-7 | TRBV7-8 | TGTGCCAGCAGCTCCCCCACTGACTACGAGCAGTACTTC | CASSSPTDYEQYF
. | . | TRBJ2-1 | TRBV20-1 | TGCAGTGCCAGCCTTAGGTCTCCCCGTGGCCGAAATGAGCAGTTCTTC | CSASLRSPRGRNEQFF
. | . | TRBJ2-7 | TRBV4-2 | TGTGCCAGCAGCCAAGATGGAGGCGTCGAGCAGTACTTC | CASSQDGGVEQYF
many | . | TRBJ2-4 | TRBV28 | TGTGCCAGCAGCTCCCTCGCTCCACTAGCCAAAAACATTCAGTACTTC | CASSSLAPLAKNIQYF
. | TRBD1 | TRBJ1-1 | TRBV20-1 | TGCAGTGCTAGACCCATAGGTACAGGGGGCACTGAAGCTTTCTTT | CSARPIGTGGTEAFF
few | . | TRBJ2-3 | TRBV9 | TGTGCCAGCAGCGTAGGGGCAGCTCCTTGGGTGACAGATACGCAGTATTTT | CASSVGAAPWVTDTQYF
. | . | TRBJ2-2 | TRBV7-6 | TGTGCCAGCAGCTTAGCTGAAGAGAACACCGGGGAGCTGTTTTTT | CASSLAEENTGELFF
. | TRBD2 | TRBJ2-7 | TRBV5-8 | TGTGCCAGCATCCGAAGGAGCGGGACTAGGGGCTCCGAGCAGTACTTC | CASIRRSGTRGSEQYF
. | . | TRBJ2-7 | TRBV20-1 | TGCAGTGCTAGCTCGACAGCAGGGGCGTACTACGAGCAGTACTTC | CSASSTAGAYYEQYF
few | TRBD2 | TRBJ2-1 | TRBV7-3 | TGTGCCAGCAGCCCGTGGACTAGCGGGAGGGCCGCGGTTGAGCAGTTCTTC | CASSPWTSGRAAVEQFF
. | TRBD1 | TRBJ2-7 | TRBV15 | TGTGCCACCAGCAGACAAACAGGGGGCTACTACGAGCAGTACTTC | CATSRQTGGYYEQYF
. | . | TRBJ1-6 | TRBV7-2 | TGTGCCAGCAGCTCTGCCGGACTTTCACCCCTCCACTTT | CASSSAGLSPLHF
. | . | TRBJ2-2 | TRBV6-5 | TGTGCCAGCAGTTACGAGTTGGGCGGGGAGCTGTTTTTT | CASSYELGGELFF
. | . | TRBJ1-1 | TRBV25-1 | TGTGCCAGCAGTGAATCAACAGGGATGAACACTGAAGCTTTCTTT | CASSESTGMNTEAFF
. | TRBD1 | TRBJ2-3 | TRBV12-3/TRBV12-4 | TGTGCCAGCAGTCGGGGCAGGGGGTGGGATACGCAGTATTTT | CASSRGRGWDTQYF
. | . | TRBJ2-3 | TRBV10-3 | TGTGCCATCCGAGGAAGCACAGATACGCAGTATTTT | CAIRGSTDTQYF
. | . | TRBJ2-1 | TRBV7-9 | TGTGCCAGCAGTCCACGACAGTCTAGGGGAATGAATGAGCAGTTCTTC | CASSPRQSRGMNEQFF
. | TRBD2 | TRBJ2-7 | TRBV4-1 | TGCGCCAGCAGCCTAACTAGCGGGAGGTTCTCCTACGAGCAGTACTTC | CASSLTSGRFSYEQYF
. | . | TRBJ2-5 | TRBV7-9 | TGTGCCAGCAGCTTAGGGGGACTTGGAGAGGAGACCCAGTACTTC | CASSLGGLGEETQYF
. | TRBD2 | TRBJ2-3 | TRBV20-1 | TGCAGTGCTCCCCTTCGGGGGGTTTCCTTCAGCACAGATACGCAGTATTTT | CSAPLRGVSFSTDTQYF
few | . | TRBJ2-7 | TRBV7-9 | TGTGCCAGCAGCTTAAGTCTAGCAGTCTACGAGCAGTACTTC | CASSLSLAVYEQYF
. | TRBD1 | TRBJ2-4 | TRBV5-1 | TGCGCCAGCACCGCTTGGGGACAGGACATTCAGTACTTC | CASTAWGQDIQYF
many | TRBD1 | TRBJ2-7 | TRBV5-1 | TGCGCCAGCAGCTTGGGCACGGGACAGTCCTACGAGCAGTACTTC | CASSLGTGQSYEQYF
. | TRBD2 | TRBJ2-1 | TRBV4-2 | TGTGCCAGCAGCCAAGAGACTAACTTTGGGGGAGGGTGGGGTCATGAGCAGTTCTTC | CASSQETNFGGGWGHEQFF
few | . | TRBJ2-2 | TRBV5-1 | TGCGCCAGCAGCTTCGCCCAGCCCCTGAACACCGGGGAGCTGTTTTTT | CASSFAQPLNTGELFF
. | . | TRBJ2-7 | TRBV27 | TGTGCCAGCGGTGCCAGGAACCGGGGCTACGAGCAGTACTTC | CASGARNRGYEQYF
. | . | TRBJ1-1 | TRBV4-1 | TGCGCCAGCAGCCTACCGACGGAACGTCTTGAAGCTTTCTTT | CASSLPTERLEAFF
few | . | TRBJ2-2 | TRBV9 | TGTGCCAGCAGCCCGACGCCGACGAGCACCGGGGAGCTGTTTTTT | CASSPTPTSTGELFF
few | . | TRBJ2-1 | TRBV6-2/TRBV6-3 | TGTGCCAGCAGTTACGGTTCAGCCCTTGGCTCCTACAATGAGCAGTTCTTC | CASSYGSALGSYNEQFF
few | TRBD1 | TRBJ1-1 | TRBV10-3 | TGTGCCATCAGTGAGCCCGACAGGGGTGACACTGAAGCTTTCTTT | CAISEPDRGDTEAFF
. | . | TRBJ1-2 | TRBV7-8 | TGTGCCAGCAGCTGGCGGGCAGAGGGTCCGGGAGGCTACACCTTC | CASSWRAEGPGGYTF
. | TRBD2 | TRBJ2-1 | TRBV6-1 | TGTGCCAGCAGGAGGTACGGGAGCGGGAGGGCCGTGTACAATGAGCAGTTCTTC | CASRRYGSGRAVYNEQFF
. | . | TRBJ1-5 | TRBV29-1 | TGCAGCCCCGACAGAGGGTCCGGGCCCCAGCATTTT | CSPDRGSGPQHF
. | TRBD2 | TRBJ2-7 | TRBV4-1 | TGCGCCAGCAGCCAAGTTCCGGGAGGCGACGAGCAGTACTTC | CASSQVPGGDEQYF
few | . | TRBJ2-7 | TRBV4-1 | TGCGCCAGCAGCCAAGTAGTACAGGTCCAAGGGGAGCAGTACTTC | CASSQVVQVQGEQYF
few | TRBD2 | TRBJ2-7 | TRBV5-1 | TGCGCCAGCAGCTGGGGACTAGCGGGAGTGTCCTACGAGCAGTACTTC | CASSWGLAGVSYEQYF
. | TRBD1 | TRBJ2-5 | TRBV29-1 | TGCAGCGTTGATGGAGTCGGGACAGGGGCCGAAGAGACCCAGTACTTC | CSVDGVGTGAEETQYF
. | . | TRBJ1-2 | TRBV20-1 | TGCAGTGCTAGAGTACAGGGTTTGGACTATGGCTACACCTTC | CSARVQGLDYGYTF
. | . | TRBJ1-1 | TRBV18 | TGTGCCAGCTCACCTATAACAGGGCAGAACACTGAAGCTTTCTTT | CASSPITGQNTEAFF
few | . | TRBJ1-6 | TRBV14 | TGTGCCAGCAGCCAAGGGAAGAATCCAGCGGTGTATAATTCACCCCTCCACTTT | CASSQGKNPAVYNSPLHF
. | . | TRBJ2-3 | TRBV13 | TGTGCCAGCAGCCCCCCTAGTACCAACACAGATACGCAGTATTTT | CASSPPSTNTDTQYF
few | . | TRBJ2-2 | TRBV18 | TGTGCCAGCTCACCACTAGAGAACACCGGGGAGCTGTTTTTT | CASSPLENTGELFF
. | . | TRBJ1-1 | TRBV5-4 | TGTGCCAGCAGCCTAGGGCCGACTCTGGTAGCTTTCTTT | CASSLGPTLVAFF
few | TRBD1 | TRBJ1-1 | TRBV5-1 | TGCGCCACCAGTGGGGACAGGGGCGCTGAAGCTTTCTTT | CATSGDRGAEAFF
. | . | TRBJ2-3 | TRBV2 | TGTGCCAGCAGTGAACAGTACACAGATACGCAGTATTTT | CASSEQYTDTQYF
. | TRBD1 | TRBJ1-4 | TRBV11-1 | TGTGCCAGCAGCCCCCCTCAGGGGGGAGGCGCAACTAATGAAAAACTGTTTTTT | CASSPPQGGGATNEKLFF